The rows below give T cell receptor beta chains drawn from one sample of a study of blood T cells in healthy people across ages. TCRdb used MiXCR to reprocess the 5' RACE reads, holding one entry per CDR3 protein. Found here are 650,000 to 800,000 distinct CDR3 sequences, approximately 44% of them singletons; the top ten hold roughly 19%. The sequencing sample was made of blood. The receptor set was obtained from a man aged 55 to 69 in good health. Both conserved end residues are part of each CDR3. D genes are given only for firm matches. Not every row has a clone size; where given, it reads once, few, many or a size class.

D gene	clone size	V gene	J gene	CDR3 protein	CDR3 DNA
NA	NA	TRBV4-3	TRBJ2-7	CASSQDMGASSYEQYF	TGCGCCAGCAGCCAAGATATGGGGGCAAGCTCCTACGAGCAGTACTTC
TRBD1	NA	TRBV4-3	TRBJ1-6	CASSQAGGGFPLHF	TGCGCCAGCAGCCAAGCAGGGGGCGGGTTCCCCCTCCACTTT
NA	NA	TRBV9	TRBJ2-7	CASSVASLSYNEQYF	TGTGCCAGCAGCGTAGCCAGCCTCTCCTACAATGAGCAGTACTTC
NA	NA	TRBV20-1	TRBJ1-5	CSARDTGTQPQHF	TGCAGTGCTAGAGACACAGGAACTCAGCCCCAGCATTTT
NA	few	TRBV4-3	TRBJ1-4	CASSLLPGGVSGPTNEKLFF	TGCGCCAGCAGCCTTCTTCCGGGGGGCGTATCGGGCCCAACTAATGAAAAACTGTTTTTT
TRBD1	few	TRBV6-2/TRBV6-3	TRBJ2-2	CASSSYPGQYTGELFF	TGTGCCAGCAGTTCCTACCCGGGACAGTACACCGGGGAGCTGTTTTTT
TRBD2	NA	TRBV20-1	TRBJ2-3	CSARLSGGVTDTQYF	TGCAGTGCTAGACTTAGCGGGGGGGTCACAGATACGCAGTATTTT
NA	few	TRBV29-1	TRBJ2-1	CSVVPLSGSSYNEQFF	TGCAGCGTTGTTCCTCTTTCAGGGAGCTCCTACAATGAGCAGTTCTTC
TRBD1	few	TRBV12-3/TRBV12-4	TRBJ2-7	CASSRDRGEQYF	TGTGCCAGCAGCCGGGACAGGGGCGAGCAGTACTTC
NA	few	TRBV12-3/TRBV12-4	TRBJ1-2	CASREGGTAGYGYTF	TGTGCCAGCAGAGAAGGGGGAACCGCGGGCTATGGCTACACCTTC
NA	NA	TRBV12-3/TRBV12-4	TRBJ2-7	CASSFRAGHGNYEQYF	TGTGCCAGCAGTTTTCGCGCGGGACACGGAAACTACGAGCAGTACTTC
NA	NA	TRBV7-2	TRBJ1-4	CASSQGRLDEKLFF	TGTGCCAGCAGCCAAGGACGTCTGGATGAAAAACTGTTTTTT
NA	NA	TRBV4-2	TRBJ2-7	CASSQLTGTYEQYF	TGTGCCAGCAGCCAACTTACAGGAACCTACGAGCAGTACTTC
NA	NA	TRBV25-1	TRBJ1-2	CASSDNWADGYTF	TGTGCCAGCAGTGATAATTGGGCTGATGGCTACACCTTC
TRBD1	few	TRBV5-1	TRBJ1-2	CASSNTGGAYYGYTF	TGCGCCAGCAGTAACACAGGGGGCGCTTACTATGGCTACACCTTC
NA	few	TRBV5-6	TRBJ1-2	CASSPVQGGGGYTF	TGTGCCAGCAGCCCGGTACAGGGTGGTGGTGGCTACACCTTC